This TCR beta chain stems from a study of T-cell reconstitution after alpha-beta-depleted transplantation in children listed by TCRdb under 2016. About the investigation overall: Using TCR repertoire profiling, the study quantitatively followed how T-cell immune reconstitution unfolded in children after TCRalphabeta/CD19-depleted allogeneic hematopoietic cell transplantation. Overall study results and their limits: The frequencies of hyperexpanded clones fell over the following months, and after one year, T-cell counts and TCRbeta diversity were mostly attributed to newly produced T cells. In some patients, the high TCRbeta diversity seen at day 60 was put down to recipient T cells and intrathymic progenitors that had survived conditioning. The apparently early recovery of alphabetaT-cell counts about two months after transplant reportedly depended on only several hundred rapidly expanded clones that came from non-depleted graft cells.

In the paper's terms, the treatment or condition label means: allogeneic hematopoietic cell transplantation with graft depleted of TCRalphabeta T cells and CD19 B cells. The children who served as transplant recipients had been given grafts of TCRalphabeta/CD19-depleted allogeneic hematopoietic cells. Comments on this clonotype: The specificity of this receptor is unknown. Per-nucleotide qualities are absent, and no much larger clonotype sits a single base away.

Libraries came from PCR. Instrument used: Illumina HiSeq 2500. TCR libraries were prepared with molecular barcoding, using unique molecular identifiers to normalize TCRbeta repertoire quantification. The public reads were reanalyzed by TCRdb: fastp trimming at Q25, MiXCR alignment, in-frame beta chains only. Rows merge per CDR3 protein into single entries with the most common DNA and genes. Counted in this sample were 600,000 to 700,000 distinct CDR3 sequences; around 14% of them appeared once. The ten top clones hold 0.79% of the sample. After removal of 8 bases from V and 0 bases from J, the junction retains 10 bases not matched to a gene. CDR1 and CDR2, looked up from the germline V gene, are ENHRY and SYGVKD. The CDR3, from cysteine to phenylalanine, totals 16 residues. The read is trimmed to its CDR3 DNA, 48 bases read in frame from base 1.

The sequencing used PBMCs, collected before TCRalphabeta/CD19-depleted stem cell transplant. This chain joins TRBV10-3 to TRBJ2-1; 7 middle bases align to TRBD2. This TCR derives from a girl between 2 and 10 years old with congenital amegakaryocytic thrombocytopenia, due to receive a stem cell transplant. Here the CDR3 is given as CAIAVGGTLSYNEQFF. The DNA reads TGTGCCATCGCGGTCGGGGGGACTCTCTCCTACAATGAGCAGTTCTTC.